Below are 14 T cell receptor beta chains sequenced from a single sample in a study of T cells in Graves' hyperthyroidism and ophthalmopathy. What was amplified from RNA transcripts were TCR beta CDR3 regions. HTBI primers were the set used in a first-round RT-PCR of the TCR CDR3. MiXCR was run by TCRdb on the multiplex PCR reads, yielding one entry per CDR3 protein. The table has approximately 610,000 distinct CDR3 sequences, over 15% seen once; the top ten hold around 19%. Source material: blood. The receptors were sampled from a young woman with Graves' hyperthyroidism.

The chain has TRBV12-3 or TRBV12-4 and TRBJ2-7; a possible D gene is TRBD2 (6 bases). With 4 bases removed from V and 1 base from J, the gap between germline ends came to 14 bases. The CDR3 is 15 residues long. The CDR3: CASSSGTYESYEQYF. The CDR3 bases are TGTGCCAGCAGTTCCGGGACTTACGAATCCTACGAGCAGTACTTC.

This clonotype was observed a handful of times. The DNA of the CDR3 is TGTGCCAGCAGTCGGACAGCCCCCTATGGCTACACCTTC. It codes for CASSRTAPYGYTF. V is TRBV7-2 and J is TRBJ1-2; a weak D match, TRBD1 (6 bases). Trimming took off 6 bases at V and 4 bases at J, with 12 bases between the two ends. The CDR3 runs to 13 residues. Germline-derived CDR1 and CDR2 are SGHTA and FQGNSA.

This clonotype has only a few counts. The chain recombines TRBV6-5 with TRBJ2-2; 9 bases fit TRBD1. The CDR3 has 15 residues. The trim removed 3 bases at V and 3 bases at J, leaving 2 bases unmatched. Per germline, CDR1 MNHEY and CDR2 SVGAGI. CDR3 nucleotides: TGTGCCAGCAGTTATAACAGGGGGCACACCGGGGAGCTGTTTTTT. This encodes CASSYNRGHTGELFF.

This clonotype was recorded many times. V usage is TRBV6-2 or TRBV6-3 and J usage is TRBJ1-5; the match to TRBD1 covers 8 bases. CDR1 MNHEY and CDR2 SVGEGT come from the germline V gene. The ends lost 1 base at V and 4 bases at J; junction bases unmatched: 12. CDR3 length: 18 residues. CDR3 region: CASSYLPGQAPRNQPQHF. The CDR3 coding sequence is TGTGCCAGCAGTTACTTACCGGGACAGGCCCCGAGGAATCAGCCCCAGCATTTT.

The V gene is TRBV18, the J gene TRBJ1-6; D remains ambiguous. Per germline, CDR1 KGHSH and CDR2 LQKENI. The CDR3 extends over 14 amino acids. V gave up 3 bases and J gave up 10 bases, with 13 bases separating them. The CDR3 DNA is TGTGCCAGCTCACCCGGGCCCATGGGATCACCCCTCCACTTT. Its protein product is CASSPGPMGSPLHF.

This clonotype was picked up many times. The CDR3 sequence is CSARASGDNEQFF. The CDR3 DNA is TGCAGTGCTAGAGCTAGCGGGGACAATGAGCAGTTCTTC. This chain links TRBV20-1 with TRBJ2-1; 9 bases are shared with TRBD2. This CDR3 has 13 residues. CDR1 and CDR2 (germline): DFQATT, SNEGSKA (reference sequence). V lost 1 base to trimming and J lost 5 bases; unmatched junction nucleotides: 0.

This rearrangement joins TRBV5-1 to TRBJ2-3, with 8 nucleotides matching TRBD1. Germline V gene sequence: CDR1 SGHRS, CDR2 YFSETQ. The CDR3 is 18 residues long. The ends lost 5 bases at V and 0 bases at J; junction bases unmatched: 14. Here the CDR3 DNA reads TGCGCCAGCAGTCCGCGGACAGGGAGGATAACTAGCACAGATACGCAGTATTTT. It translates to CASSPRTGRITSTDTQYF.

V is TRBV19 and J is TRBJ1-3; D perhaps matches TRBD1 (6 bases). Trimming shortened V by 5 bases and J by 4 bases, and 15 bases separated the two germline ends. There are 15 residues in the CDR3. Germline V gene data show CDR1 as LNHDA and CDR2 as SQIVND (reference sequence). The CDR3 bases are TGTGCCAGTAGTGCTCGACAGGATTTAGGAAACACCATATATTTT. Protein product: CASSARQDLGNTIYF.

This clonotype appeared many times. V and J are TRBV12-3 or TRBV12-4 and TRBJ2-5; D remains ambiguous. The V end was cut by 1 base, the J end by 6 bases, with 12 bases between. This CDR3 has 14 amino acids. CDR3 DNA: TGTGCCAGCAGTTTAGGCTTGGACGAGAAGACCCAGTACTTC. This gives the protein CASSLGLDEKTQYF.

This clonotype was seen a few times. The chain combines TRBV6-1 with TRBJ2-2, with D possibly TRBD1 on 6 matching bases. Trimming pared 5 bases from V and 4 bases from J, leaving 14 bases between. The CDR3 covers 15 residues. The germline gives CDR1 MNHNS, CDR2 SASEGT. CDR3 coding DNA: TGTGCCAGCAGTCAACAGGGAAGGTCCACCGGGGAGCTGTTTTTT. Protein sequence: CASSQQGRSTGELFF.

This clonotype appeared a few times. This chain joins TRBV6-5 and TRBJ2-7; D is undetermined. V lost 2 bases and J lost 5, with 16 bases in between. Germline V gene sequence: CDR1 MNHEY, CDR2 SVGAGI. The CDR3 runs to 15 residues. CDR3 residues: CASSYQPDSSDEQYF. CDR3 bases: TGTGCCAGCAGTTACCAACCAGACTCTTCCGACGAGCAGTACTTC.

Many counts were recorded for this clonotype. This chain links TRBV6-5 with TRBJ2-3, with 11 bases identical to TRBD2. This CDR3 spans 18 amino acids. J gave up 3 bases and V 1 base, and 9 bases lay outside the gene matches. Germline V lookup: CDR1 MNHEY, CDR2 SVGAGI. The CDR3 DNA sequence: TGTGCCAGCAGTTACTACCCCAAGGTAGCGGGAGGGACAGATACGCAGTATTTT. This sequence encodes CASSYYPKVAGGTDTQYF.

This clonotype showed up many times. The V call is TRBV5-1, the J call TRBJ1-1; a possible D gene is TRBD1 (6 bases). V was shortened by 4 bases and J by 0 bases, with 13 bases between the two germline ends. Germline CDR1 is SGHRS and CDR2 is YFSETQ. This CDR3 comprises 15 residues. CDR3 coding DNA: TGCGCCAGCAGCCGGCCGACAGGAATGAACACTGAAGCTTTCTTT. This gives the protein CASSRPTGMNTEAFF.

This clonotype was detected a few times. This chain links TRBV12-3 or TRBV12-4 with TRBJ1-2; D is ambiguous. This CDR3 contains 17 residues. V lost 3 bases and J lost 6, with 23 bases in between. The CDR3 DNA reads as TGTGCCAGCAGTTTGACCGGATTGAACGATTTGGCTAATGGCTACACCTTC. Its protein product is CASSLTGLNDLANGYTF.